A selection of T cell receptor beta chains follows, all from one sample in a study of blood T cell repertoires in COVID-19. TCRdb's copy holds only in-frame clones and misses some; the assay was immunoSEQ multiplex PCR. The sample records 250,000 to 300,000 clones, 90% to 95% being singletons. Sequencing was performed on PBMCs or T cells enriched from blood (not recorded which). The receptors were sampled from a human donor in a cohort exposed to, infected with or recovered from COVID-19 (not recorded which). The donor label of this sample is uncertain. The CDR3 runs from the conserved cysteine through the conserved F or W. D genes are given only for firm matches. Size values are once, few and many counts, or a class for expanded clones, and some rows have none.

NA	NA	TRBV12-3/TRBV12-4	TRBJ1-4	TGTGCCAGCAGTTTAAATGCCCTCGGAAAACTGTTTTTT	CASSLNALGKLFF
NA	NA	TRBV5-1	TRBJ2-7	TGCGCCAGCAGGTTCGAGAGCCAGGGCTCCTACGAGCAGTACTTC	CASRFESQGSYEQYF
few	TRBD2	TRBV30	TRBJ2-5	TGTGCCTGGAATTTCTACGGGGGGGTCCAAGAGACCCAGTACTTC	CAWNFYGGVQETQYF
few	TRBD2	TRBV30	TRBJ2-1	TGTGCCTGGAATCGTGGGTGGACTAGCGGTAACAATGAGCAGTTCTTC	CAWNRGWTSGNNEQFF
NA	TRBD2	TRBV10-1	TRBJ2-1	TGCGCCAGCAGTGAGTCGGGGGGGGCCTACAATGAGCAGTTCTTC	CASSESGGAYNEQFF
NA	TRBD1	TRBV2	TRBJ2-1	TGTGCCAGCAGTGGACAGGGTCAAAATGAGCAGTTCTTC	CASSGQGQNEQFF
NA	NA	TRBV5-4	TRBJ2-5	TGTGCCGGGACGACTAAGGGGGATATACTGGAGACCCAGTACTTC	CAGTTKGDILETQYF
NA	TRBD1	TRBV6-5	TRBJ1-1	TGTGCCAGCAGACCCCAGGGGGCATGGACTGAAGCTTTCTTT	CASRPQGAWTEAFF
NA	NA	TRBV6-1	TRBJ1-5	TGTGCCAGCAGTGAAATTCTCGGTCAGCCCCAGCATTTT	CASSEILGQPQHF
NA	NA	TRBV19	TRBJ2-7	TGTGCCAGTAGTATCGCAGGGTACAGCTCCTACGAGCAGTACTTC	CASSIAGYSSYEQYF
NA	NA	TRBV19	TRBJ1-1	TGTGCCAGTAGTATTGACAGAGGTGCTGAAGCTTTCTTT	CASSIDRGAEAFF
NA	TRBD1	TRBV12-3/TRBV12-4	TRBJ1-2	TGTGCCAGCAGTTTAGTAGGGGGCTGGGGCTACACCTTC	CASSLVGGWGYTF
NA	TRBD2	TRBV5-5	TRBJ2-3	TGTGCCAGCAGCGACATGTCGGGAGGGGCAGATACGCAGTATTTT	CASSDMSGGADTQYF
once	NA	TRBV2	TRBJ1-1	TGTGCCAGCCGTGCAGGGAGGGTCCCCAATGAGCAGGGGAATGAAGCTTTCTTT	CASRAGRVPNEQGNEAFF
NA	NA	TRBV12-5	TRBJ1-5	TGTGCTAGTGGTTCGATGAGTTATCAGCCCCAGCATTTT	CASGSMSYQPQHF
NA	TRBD1	TRBV12-3/TRBV12-4	TRBJ1-1	TGTGCCAGCACCTTGGGACAGGGCTTTGAAGCTTTCTTT	CASTLGQGFEAFF
NA	TRBD1	TRBV7-9	TRBJ1-4	TGTGCCAGCAGCCCAGACAGGGTCTATAATGAAAAACTGTTTTTT	CASSPDRVYNEKLFF
NA	NA	TRBV7-2	TRBJ1-6	TGTGCCAGCAGCTTAGGAGGGAGTGCCTATAATTCACCCCTCCACTTT	CASSLGGSAYNSPLHF
NA	TRBD1	TRBV24-1	TRBJ1-2	TGTGCCACCAGTGATACGACAGGGGCTGTAGAAGGCTACACCTTC	CATSDTTGAVEGYTF
NA	NA	TRBV2	TRBJ2-7	TGTGCCAGCATACAGGGACCCTACGAGCAGTACTTC	CASIQGPYEQYF
once	NA	TRBV18	TRBJ1-1	TGTGCCAGCTCACCGTTAGGAGACACTGAAGCTTTCTTT	CASSPLGDTEAFF
NA	NA	TRBV4-1	TRBJ1-4	TGCGCCAGCAGCCTCCAGGTATCTGAAAAACTGTTTTTT	CASSLQVSEKLFF
NA	TRBD1	TRBV6-2/TRBV6-3	TRBJ2-2	TGTGCCAGCAGCCTTAACAGGGGGCCCCCCGGGGAGCTGTTTTTT	CASSLNRGPPGELFF
NA	NA	TRBV9	TRBJ1-5	TGTGCCAGCAGCCTAGAACAGCGGTCCCTTTGGCAGCCCCAGCATTTT	CASSLEQRSLWQPQHF
few	TRBD1	TRBV3-1/TRBV3-2	TRBJ2-7	TGTGCCAGCAGCCAAGGCCGGGACAGGGAAAGGAGCGAGCAGTACTTC	CASSQGRDRERSEQYF
NA	TRBD1	TRBV6-5	TRBJ1-3	TGTGCCAGCAGGGAGGGGGCATCTGGAAACACCATATATTTT	CASREGASGNTIYF
NA	NA	TRBV3-1/TRBV3-2	TRBJ2-5	TGTGCCAGCAGCCGACCGGGAGTCCAAGAGACCCAGTACTTC	CASSRPGVQETQYF
NA	NA	TRBV14	TRBJ1-2	TGTGCCAGCAGCCAAGATCAGTATGGCTACACCTTC	CASSQDQYGYTF
NA	TRBD1	TRBV10-3	TRBJ2-7	TGTGCCATCAGTGAGACGGCCGGGACAGGGAACTACGAGCAGTACTTC	CAISETAGTGNYEQYF
NA	TRBD1	TRBV6-2/TRBV6-3	TRBJ1-6	TGTGCCAGCAGCCCTCCGACAGGGGATCCCCAATGGTCCCTCCACTTT	CASSPPTGDPQWSLHF
NA	TRBD2	TRBV3-1/TRBV3-2	TRBJ2-2	TGTGCCAGCAGCCAAGCGAGCGCGGGGGGCTCCACCGGGGAGCTGTTTTTT	CASSQASAGGSTGELFF
once	TRBD2	TRBV18	TRBJ2-3	TGTGCCAGCTCACTCCTAGCGGGGGCTAGCACAGATACGCAGTATTTT	CASSLLAGASTDTQYF
NA	TRBD2	TRBV3-1/TRBV3-2	TRBJ2-1	TGTGCCAGCAGCCAAGATCCGAGGCCCGGGGGGATCAATGAGCAGTTCTTC	CASSQDPRPGGINEQFF
NA	TRBD2	TRBV27	TRBJ2-3	TGTGCCAGCAGTTTGATGCCCTTAGGCGGGGGGGGTGGAGATACGCAGTATTTT	CASSLMPLGGGGGDTQYF
NA	NA	TRBV10-3	TRBJ2-7	TGTGCCATCAAGCCAGAGGCTGGCGAGCAGTACTTC	CAIKPEAGEQYF
NA	TRBD1	TRBV19	TRBJ1-2	TGTGCCAGTAGGCCCGGGACAGGGGGCGCTGGGAACTATGGCTACACCTTC	CASRPGTGGAGNYGYTF
NA	NA	TRBV11-2	TRBJ1-6	TGTGCCAGCAGCAGATCCGGGACTCTGGATTCACCCCTCCACTTT	CASSRSGTLDSPLHF
NA	TRBD1	TRBV7-9	TRBJ1-1	TGTGCCAGCAGACTTGGGACAGGGAACTCCGAAGCTTTCTTT	CASRLGTGNSEAFF
NA	NA	TRBV6-5	TRBJ2-2	TGTGCCAGCATACCCGGTAGCCGAGCCGCCGGGGAGCTGTTTTTT	CASIPGSRAAGELFF
NA	TRBD1	TRBV4-2	TRBJ1-5	TGTGCCAGCAGTCCAGACAGGGTAACAGACAATCAGCCCCAGCATTTT	CASSPDRVTDNQPQHF
NA	NA	TRBV21-1	TRBJ1-1	TGTGCCAGCAGACCCCGGGACAGGGGGCGCAGGGACACTGAAGCTTTCTTT	CASRPRDRGRRDTEAFF
NA	NA	TRBV24-1	TRBJ2-2	TGTGCCACCTCCGGGCAGGGGAGAGCCGGGGAGCTGTTTTTT	CATSGQGRAGELFF